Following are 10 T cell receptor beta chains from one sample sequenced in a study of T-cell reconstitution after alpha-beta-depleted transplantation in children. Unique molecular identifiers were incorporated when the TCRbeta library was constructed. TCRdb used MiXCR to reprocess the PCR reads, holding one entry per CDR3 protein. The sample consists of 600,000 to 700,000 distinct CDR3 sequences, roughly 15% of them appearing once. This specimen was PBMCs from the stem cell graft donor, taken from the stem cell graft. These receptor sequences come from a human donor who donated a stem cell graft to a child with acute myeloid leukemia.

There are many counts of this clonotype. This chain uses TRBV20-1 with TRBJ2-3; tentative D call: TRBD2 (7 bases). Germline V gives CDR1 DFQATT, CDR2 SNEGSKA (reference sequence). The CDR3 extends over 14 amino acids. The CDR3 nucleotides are TGCAGCGTGGGGGGGGGCGGGCCGGCAGATACGCAGTATTTT. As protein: CSVGGGGPADTQYF.

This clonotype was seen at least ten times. In DNA form, the CDR3 reads TGTGCCATCAGTCCAGTTGGGGACAGCCCTGAAGCTTTCTTT. Protein sequence: CAISPVGDSPEAFF. J is TRBJ1-1 and V is TRBV10-3; 7 bases agree with TRBD1. V was clipped by 5 bases and J by 6 bases; unmatched bases: 9. Germline V gene data show CDR1 as ENHRY and CDR2 as SYGVKD. CDR3 length: 14 amino acids.

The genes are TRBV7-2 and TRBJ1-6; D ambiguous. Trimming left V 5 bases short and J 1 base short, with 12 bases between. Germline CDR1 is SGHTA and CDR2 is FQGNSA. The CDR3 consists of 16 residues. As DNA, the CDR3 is TGTGCCAGCAGCCAAGCCCCGGATTCCTATAATTCACCCCTCCACTTT. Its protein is CASSQAPDSYNSPLHF.

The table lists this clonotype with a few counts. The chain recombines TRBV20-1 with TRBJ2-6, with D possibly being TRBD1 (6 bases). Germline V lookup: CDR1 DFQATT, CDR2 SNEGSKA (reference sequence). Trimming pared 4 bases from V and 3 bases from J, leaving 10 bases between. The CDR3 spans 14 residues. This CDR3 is CSANTGSGANVLTF. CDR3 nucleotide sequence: TGCAGTGCTAATACAGGGAGTGGGGCCAACGTCCTGACTTTC.

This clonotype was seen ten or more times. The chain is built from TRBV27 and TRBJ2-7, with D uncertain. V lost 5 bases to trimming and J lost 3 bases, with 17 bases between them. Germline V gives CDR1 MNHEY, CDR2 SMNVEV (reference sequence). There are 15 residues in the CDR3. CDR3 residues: CASSPLGEASYEQYF. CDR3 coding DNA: TGTGCCAGCAGTCCCCTTGGGGAAGCAAGCTACGAGCAGTACTTC.

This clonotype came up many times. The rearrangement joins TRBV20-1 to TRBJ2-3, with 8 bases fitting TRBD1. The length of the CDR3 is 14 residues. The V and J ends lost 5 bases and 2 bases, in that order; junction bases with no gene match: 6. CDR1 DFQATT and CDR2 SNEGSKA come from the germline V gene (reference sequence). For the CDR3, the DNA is TGCAGTGCTTCCCAGGGGGCACTCACAGATACGCAGTATTTT. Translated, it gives CSASQGALTDTQYF.

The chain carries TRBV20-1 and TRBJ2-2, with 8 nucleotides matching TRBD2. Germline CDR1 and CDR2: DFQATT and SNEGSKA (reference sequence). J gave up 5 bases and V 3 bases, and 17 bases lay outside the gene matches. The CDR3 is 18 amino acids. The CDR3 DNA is TGCAGTGCTAGGCCCTCTCCCCCAGCGGGGGCGCTTACCGGGGAGCTGTTTTTT. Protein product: CSARPSPPAGALTGELFF.

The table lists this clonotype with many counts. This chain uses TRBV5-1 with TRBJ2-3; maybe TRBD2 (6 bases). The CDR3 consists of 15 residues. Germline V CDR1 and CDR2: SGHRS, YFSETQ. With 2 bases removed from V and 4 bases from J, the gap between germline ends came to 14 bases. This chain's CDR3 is CASSLEGGVADTQYF. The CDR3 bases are TGCGCCAGCAGCTTAGAAGGCGGGGTAGCAGATACGCAGTATTTT.

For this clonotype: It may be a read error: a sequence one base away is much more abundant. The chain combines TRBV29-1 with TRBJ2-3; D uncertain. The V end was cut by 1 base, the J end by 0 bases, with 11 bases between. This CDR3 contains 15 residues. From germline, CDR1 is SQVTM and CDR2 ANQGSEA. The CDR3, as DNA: TGCAGCGTTGAAGGGGCAGCCTATAGCACAGATACGCAGTATTTT. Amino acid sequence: CSVEGAAYSTDTQYF.

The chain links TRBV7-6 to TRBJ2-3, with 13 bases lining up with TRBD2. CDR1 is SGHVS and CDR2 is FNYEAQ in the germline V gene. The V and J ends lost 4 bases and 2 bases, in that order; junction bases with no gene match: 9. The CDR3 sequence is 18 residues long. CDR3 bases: TGTGCCAGCAGCTCCAAAACCGGACTAGCGGGGGTCACAGATACGCAGTATTTT. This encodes CASSSKTGLAGVTDTQYF.